This record concerns one T cell receptor beta chain sequence. The data are from a study of blood T cell repertoires in COVID-19. Study summary: Sources were T cells, B-cell-depleted T cells, or PBMCs; the material itself was cDNA or gDNA.

Per the germline V gene, CDR1 is SGHAT and CDR2 is FQNNGV. This CDR3 comprises 15 residues. With 5 bases clipped from V and 0 bases from J, the junction kept 6 bases outside the gene matches. In the original workflow: Amplification with reference gene primers provided the estimates of nucleated cell counts. The method was immunoSEQ multiplex PCR; TCRdb's version includes in-frame clones alone and lacks a portion of them. V, J and clone size reflect that table, while D and trimming were determined from the DNA. The sample shows some 320,000 clones, around 86% of them seen only once. Sequencing was carried out using PBMCs or T cells enriched from blood (not recorded which). This receptor was obtained from a man aged 60 to 75 who had recovered from COVID-19. The V gene is TRBV11-2, the J gene TRBJ2-7; 8 bases line up with TRBD2. The CDR3 is CASSRSGSSSYEQYF. The CDR3 DNA reads as TGTGCCAGCAGCCGCAGCGGGAGTTCCTCCTACGAGCAGTACTTC.